This TCR beta chain emerged from a study of OX40 agonist ivuxolimab in advanced cancers. Study-level information: The group had a mean age of approximately 60 years, ranged from 23 to 79, and was 80% to 90% male. Prior anti-PD-1, anti-PD-L1 or anti-CTLA-4 therapy did not bar entry, and approximately 43% had some.

This clone has a single count. The germline gives CDR1 LGHNT, CDR2 FRNRAP. V dropped 6 bases and J dropped 7 bases, with 12 bases sitting between them. This CDR3 contains 12 residues. TCRdb's copy holds only in-frame clones and misses some; the assay was immunoSEQ multiplex PCR. The table records about 77,000 clones, around nine tenths of them present only once. The rearrangement uses TRBV12-5 and TRBJ1-2; no clear D gene. The sequencing used CD4+ or CD8+ T cells sorted from blood, collected in a trial of the OX40 agonist ivuxolimab. The sequence came from an adult with an advanced solid tumor such as melanoma, head and neck, liver or kidney cancer. CDR3 residues: CASGRDFGGYTF. CDR3 in DNA: TGTGCTAGTGGCCGTGACTTTGGTGGCTACACCTTC.